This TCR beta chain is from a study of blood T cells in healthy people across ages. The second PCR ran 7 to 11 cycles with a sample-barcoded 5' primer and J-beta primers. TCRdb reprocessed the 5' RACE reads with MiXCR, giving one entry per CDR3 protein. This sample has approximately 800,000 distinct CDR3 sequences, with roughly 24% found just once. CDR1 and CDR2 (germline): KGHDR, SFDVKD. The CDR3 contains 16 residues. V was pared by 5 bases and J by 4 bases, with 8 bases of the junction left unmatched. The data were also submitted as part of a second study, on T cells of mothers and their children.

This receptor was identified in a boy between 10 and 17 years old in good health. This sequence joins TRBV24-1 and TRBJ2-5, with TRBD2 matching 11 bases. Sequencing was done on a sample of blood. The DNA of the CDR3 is TGTGCCACCAGTGGGGGGGGGACTAGCGGACCAGAGACCCAGTACTTC. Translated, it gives CATSGGGTSGPETQYF.